The 25 T cell receptor beta chains below all came from one sample that was sequenced in a study of blood T cells in healthy people across ages. Then a second PCR, running about 6 to 12 cycles, was carried out with a sample-barcoded 5' primer and a J-beta primer mix. TCRdb processed the 5' RACE reads anew with MiXCR; each CDR3 protein has one entry. The sample holds roughly 2 million distinct CDR3 sequences, about 50% seen once. Sequencing was done on a sample of blood. The receptor set was obtained from a middle-aged woman in good health.

With respect to this clonotype: One junction end does not reproduce the germline sequence, and a read error may be involved. The chain is built from TRBV28 and TRBJ2-4, with D possibly called TRBD1 or TRBD2 (5 bases each). This CDR3 is 17 amino acids long. Germline V gives CDR1 MDHEN, CDR2 SYDVKM. CDR3 DNA: TGTGCCAGCAGCTTCGATCAGACAGTGCTAGCCAAAAACATTCGGTACTTC. Its protein product is CASSFDQTVLAKNIRYF.

This sequence joins TRBV9 and TRBJ2-3; 8 bases are a match to TRBD2. The CDR3 runs to 15 residues. Trimming cost V 0 bases and J 3 bases; bases outside gene matches: 3. CDR1 and CDR2 (germline): SGDLS, YYNGEE. The DNA for the CDR3 is TGTGCCAGCAGCGTAGATACTAGCGGAACAGATACGCAGTATTTT. Its translation is CASSVDTSGTDTQYF.

This clonotype was counted only a few times. The chain is built from TRBV28 and TRBJ2-5; 7 nucleotides match TRBD1. Per the germline V gene, CDR1 is MDHEN and CDR2 is SYDVKM. Trimming removed 5 bases from V and 1 base from J; junction bases left unmatched: 10. This CDR3 comprises 16 residues. This chain's CDR3 is CASSLDGTDLQETQYF. The CDR3 bases are TGTGCCAGCAGTCTTGATGGGACAGATCTCCAAGAGACCCAGTACTTC.

About this clonotype: The junction differs from germline at one of its ends, possibly a read error. The chain uses TRBV6-2 or TRBV6-3 and TRBJ1-5; 8 nucleotides align to TRBD1. The CDR3 sequence is 14 residues long. CDR1 is MNHEY and CDR2 is SVGEGT in the germline V gene. In DNA form, the CDR3 reads TGTGCCGGCAGGGAATTACAGGGGGATCAGCCCCAGCATTTT. Its translation is CAGRELQGDQPQHF.

The rearrangement links TRBV6-2 or TRBV6-3 to TRBJ2-1; the D gene is possibly TRBD1 (6 bases). The CDR3 contains 14 residues. The V and J ends lost 6 bases and 1 base respectively, with 10 bases between them. Per the germline V gene, CDR1 is MNHEY and CDR2 is SVGEGT. CDR3 DNA sequence: TGTGCCAGCAGACCCGGGACATCCTACAATGAGCAGTTCTTC. Translated, it gives CASRPGTSYNEQFF.

V is TRBV5-1 and J is TRBJ2-5; D possibly matches TRBD1 or TRBD2 (5 bases each). Germline V gene lookup returns CDR1 SGHRS and CDR2 YFSETQ. The CDR3 runs 16 residues. V was shortened by 8 bases and J by 11 bases, with 31 bases between the two germline ends. CDR3 loop: CASNGRDAVVDNEQYF. CDR3 in DNA: TGCGCCAGTAACGGAAGGGACGCTGTCGTTGATAATGAGCAGTACTTC. Combining the CDR3 with reference TRBV5-1 and TRBJ2-5 gives the whole variable domain KAGVTQTPRYLIKTRGQQVTLSCSPISGHRSVSWYQQTPGQGLQFLFEYFSETQRNKGNFPGRFSGRQFSNSRSEMNVSTLELGDSALYLCASNGRDAVVDNEQYFGPGTRLLVL.

The sample holds many counts of this clonotype. The chain couples TRBV4-3 to TRBJ2-7; perhaps TRBD2 as D (6 bases). Trimming shortened V by 4 bases and J by 1 base, and 11 bases separated the two germline ends. This CDR3 comprises 14 residues. Germline values: CDR1 LGHNA, CDR2 YSLEER. This CDR3 reads CASSRGTDSYEQYF. The CDR3 nucleotides are TGCGCCAGCAGCCGCGGGACGGATTCCTACGAGCAGTACTTC.

This clonotype came up a few times. The chain joins TRBV20-1 to TRBJ2-3; 9 nucleotides line up with TRBD1. The CDR3 is 15 residues long. V shed 5 bases, J shed 4 bases, and the junction held 10 bases outside the gene matches. Germline CDR1 and CDR2: DFQATT and SNEGSKA (reference sequence). CDR3 residues: CSAPLPDRGPDTQYF. The CDR3 nucleotides read TGCAGTGCTCCTCTTCCGGACAGGGGACCAGATACGCAGTATTTT.

The chain links TRBV7-9 to TRBJ2-4; possible D gene TRBD1, 6 bases. CDR1 and CDR2 from the germline V gene are SEHNR and FQNEAQ (reference sequence). The germline V and J ends were trimmed by 5 bases and 8 bases, with 22 bases remaining between them. The CDR3 has 16 amino acids. CDR3 nucleotide sequence: TGTGCCAGCAGCCCATTAACAGGGACCTCGGCTCACATTCAGTACTTC. Amino acid sequence: CASSPLTGTSAHIQYF.

Only one count was recorded for this clonotype. This chain links TRBV14 with TRBJ1-6, with D uncertain. The CDR3 is made up of 15 amino acids. The V and J ends lost 0 bases and 4 bases respectively, with 7 bases between them. Germline CDR1 is SGHDN and CDR2 is FVKESK. This CDR3 is CASSQDNQYNSPLHF. The DNA for the CDR3 is TGTGCCAGCAGCCAAGATAATCAGTATAATTCACCCCTCCACTTT.

The V gene is TRBV4-3, the J gene TRBJ2-3, with D possibly TRBD2 on 5 matching bases. Germline-derived CDR1 and CDR2 are LGHNA and YSLEER. The CDR3 is 16 residues long. V was shortened by 0 bases and J by 3 bases, with 13 bases between the two germline ends. CDR3 in amino acids: CASSQEEGFRTDTQYF. The CDR3, as DNA: TGCGCCAGCAGCCAAGAAGAGGGATTTAGGACAGATACGCAGTATTTT.

The gene calls are TRBV20-1 and TRBJ2-7; no reliable D call. In germline, CDR1 is DFQATT, CDR2 SNEGSKA (reference sequence). The CDR3 covers 14 residues. Trimming took off 5 bases at V and 5 bases at J, with 19 bases between the two ends. The CDR3 spells CSAPRLTGRDEQYF. The DNA of the CDR3 is TGCAGTGCTCCGAGACTGACGGGTCGCGACGAGCAGTACTTC.

The chain combines TRBV29-1 with TRBJ2-1; TRBD1 or TRBD2 may be the D gene (6 bases each). From germline, CDR1 is SQVTM and CDR2 ANQGSEA. This CDR3 contains 12 residues. V was cut by 5 bases and J by 9 bases, with 14 bases left in between. Written as DNA, the CDR3 is TGCAGCGTTATGGGGGGCCCTCCTGAGCAGTTCTTC. Translation: CSVMGGPPEQFF.

The V and J genes are TRBV6-5 and TRBJ2-3; weak D call: TRBD1 (6 bases). The ends were cut back, 5 bases at V and 6 bases at J, with 18 bases in the middle. CDR1 is MNHEY, CDR2 SVGAGI, per germline. The CDR3 is 15 residues long. CDR3 coding DNA: TGTGCCAGCAGTAACAGGGATTTGTCAGCTGATACGCAGTATTTT. Translation: CASSNRDLSADTQYF.

This chain connects TRBV7-2 to TRBJ2-6; tentatively, D is TRBD1 (6 bases). Trimming pared 5 bases from V and 0 bases from J, leaving 17 bases between. From germline, CDR1 is SGHTA and CDR2 FQGNSA. This CDR3 has 18 amino acids. CDR3 sequence: CASSHWTARSSGANVLTF. The CDR3 DNA sequence: TGTGCCAGCAGCCACTGGACAGCCCGGAGCTCTGGGGCCAACGTCCTGACTTTC.

The chain has TRBV6-5 and TRBJ1-2; TRBD1 might be the D (6 bases). Germline loops: CDR1 MNHEY, CDR2 SVGAGI. Trimming removed 6 bases at V and 5 bases at J, with 10 bases between. This CDR3 region has 12 residues. The CDR3 DNA follows: TGTGCCAGCAGGCACGGACAGTATGGCTACACCTTC. It encodes CASRHGQYGYTF.

The chain employs TRBV7-2 and TRBJ2-4, with unresolved D. V was clipped by 5 bases and J by 1 base, with 18 bases between them. The CDR3 runs 17 residues. Germline V lookup: CDR1 SGHTA, CDR2 FQGNSA. The CDR3 sequence is CASSPLFLVTAKNIQYF. As DNA, the CDR3 is TGTGCCAGCAGCCCTCTTTTTTTGGTGACGGCCAAAAACATTCAGTACTTC.

The rearrangement joins TRBV6-6 to TRBJ1-2; D is unresolved. CDR3 length: 15 amino acids. Trimming shortened V by 2 bases and J by 4 bases, and 14 bases separated the two germline ends. The germline V gene encodes CDR1 MNHNY and CDR2 SVGAGI (reference sequence). CDR3 residues: CASSYPSGGAYGYTF. As DNA, the CDR3 is TGTGCCAGCAGTTACCCGTCTGGAGGAGCCTATGGCTACACCTTC.

The rearrangement joins TRBV6-5 to TRBJ2-1, with D perhaps TRBD1 (5 bases). This CDR3 region has 13 residues. Trimming took off 0 bases at V and 13 bases at J, with 13 bases between the two ends. Germline V lookup: CDR1 MNHEY, CDR2 SVGAGI. The CDR3 loop is CASSYSGSRGQFF. The CDR3 bases are TGTGCCAGCAGTTACTCGGGCAGTAGGGGTCAGTTCTTC.

V is TRBV5-1 and J is TRBJ2-1; D could derive from TRBD1 or TRBD2 (5 bases each). The CDR3 extends over 16 amino acids. V was clipped by 2 bases and J by 0 bases, with 12 bases between them. The germline V gene has CDR1 SGHRS and CDR2 YFSETQ. CDR3 bases: TGCGCCAGCAGCTTTTCTCCAGGGACCTCCTACAATGAGCAGTTCTTC. This gives the protein CASSFSPGTSYNEQFF.

This sequence joins TRBV6-5 and TRBJ1-2; D ambiguous. With 6 bases removed from V and 6 bases from J, the gap between germline ends came to 14 bases. Germline values: CDR1 MNHEY, CDR2 SVGAGI. The length of the CDR3 is 13 residues. As DNA, the CDR3 is TGTGCCAGCAGCCTGTTCAGGCGAGATGGCTACACCTTC. It yields the protein CASSLFRRDGYTF.

V gene TRBV6-5 combines with J gene TRBJ1-2, with a weak D call TRBD1 (5 bases). Trimming cost V 5 bases and J 6 bases, with 13 bases left between them. The CDR3 is 13 residues long. CDR1 and CDR2 (germline): MNHEY, SVGAGI. CDR3 nucleotide sequence: TGTGCCAGCAGTGGGGGAACCCCGAATGGCTACACCTTC. It translates to CASSGGTPNGYTF.

This clonotype has a count of ten or more. The rearrangement joins TRBV29-1 to TRBJ2-7, with D possibly being TRBD1 or TRBD2 (6 bases each). The ends were cut back, 4 bases at V and 7 bases at J, with 20 bases in the middle. From germline, CDR1 is SQVTM and CDR2 ANQGSEA. This CDR3 spans 14 amino acids. The DNA of the CDR3 is TGCAGCGTTGGGACAGTCGGGGAGGAAGAAGAGCAGTACTTC. Encoded protein: CSVGTVGEEEEQYF.

The rearrangement uses TRBV4-2 and TRBJ1-2; D is unclear. CDR3 length equals 14 residues. Germline V gives CDR1 LGHNA, CDR2 YNFKEQ. V lost 3 bases, J lost 3 bases, and 11 bases lay in between. CDR3 nucleotides: TGTGCCAGCAGCCACCGGGAGGAGGACTATGGCTACACCTTC. Translation: CASSHREEDYGYTF.

The rearrangement joins TRBV6-5 to TRBJ1-2; D uncertain. The germline gives CDR1 MNHEY, CDR2 SVGAGI. This CDR3 is 14 amino acids long. V was pared by 2 bases and J by 7 bases, with 14 bases between. CDR3 loop: CASSYNPEGSGYTF. Written as DNA, the CDR3 is TGTGCCAGCAGTTACAACCCGGAGGGTTCTGGCTACACCTTC.